These 16 T cell receptor beta chains were sequenced from one sample in a study of T cell responses to AZD1222 COVID-19 vaccine. TCRdb keeps only in-frame clones here, not all; method: immunoSEQ multiplex PCR. This table holds tens of thousands of clones, 80% to 95% found once. The sample in question was peripheral blood, obtained 28 days after the second AZD1222 dose. Source of these receptors: an adult who received the AZD1222 COVID-19 vaccine.

The rearrangement uses TRBV29-1 and TRBJ2-7; 7 bases agree with TRBD1. V dropped 8 bases and J dropped 0; count of bases not matched to a gene: 10. CDR1 and CDR2 from the germline V gene are SQVTM and ANQGSEA. CDR3 length: 14 amino acids. Here the CDR3 DNA reads TGCAGCACCCGATCCGGGGACAGCTCCTACGAGCAGTACTTC. Encoded protein: CSTRSGDSSYEQYF.

V is TRBV10-3 and J is TRBJ1-2; no firm D call. The V gene's germline CDR1 is ENHRY and CDR2 SYGVKD. V was trimmed by 5 bases and J by 4 bases, leaving 11 bases between them. The CDR3 runs to 13 residues. CDR3 sequence (DNA): TGTGCCATCAGTAAGGGTCTAGCCTATGGCTACACCTTC. Encoded protein: CAISKGLAYGYTF.

This chain uses TRBV24-1 with TRBJ2-5; no definite D call. The CDR3 is 15 residues long. Germline lookup yields CDR1 KGHDR and CDR2 SFDVKD. V was trimmed by 7 bases and J by 5 bases, leaving 19 bases between them. The CDR3 coding sequence is TGTGCCACCAGCGACCCAGGTACCAGGACGGAGACCCAGTACTTC. Translation gives CATSDPGTRTETQYF.

V and J are TRBV5-1 and TRBJ2-7; D gene unclear. The germline V gene encodes CDR1 SGHRS and CDR2 YFSETQ. The V and J ends lost 2 bases and 2 bases respectively, with 11 bases between them. The length of the CDR3 is 14 residues. As DNA, the CDR3 is TGCGCCAGCAGCTTTGATGCGGAAACCTACGAGCAGTACTTC. Its protein product is CASSFDAETYEQYF.

The chain combines TRBV6-2 or TRBV6-3 with TRBJ2-3; D is undetermined. CDR1 is MNHEY, CDR2 SVGEGT, per germline. The length of the CDR3 is 15 residues. Trimming shortened V by 2 bases and J by 5 bases, and 14 bases separated the two germline ends. Written as DNA, the CDR3 is TGTGCCAGCAGTTACGACGGCGAGGTGGAAGATACGCAGTATTTT. Translating gives CASSYDGEVEDTQYF.

This chain joins TRBV6-1 and TRBJ2-3; 7 nucleotides align to TRBD2. The CDR3 covers 16 residues. CDR1 and CDR2 from the germline V gene are MNHNS and SASEGT. The V segment lost 1 base and the J segment 3 bases; nucleotides outside the gene matches: 7. The CDR3 loop reads CASSEGGWGGTDTQYF. In nucleotides, the CDR3 is TGTGCCAGCAGTGAAGGTGGCTGGGGGGGGACAGATACGCAGTATTTT.

This chain joins TRBV6-5 and TRBJ1-2; D ambiguous. With 2 bases removed from V and 0 bases from J, the gap between germline ends came to 10 bases. Germline CDR1 MNHEY, CDR2 SVGAGI. The CDR3 has 15 residues. Here the CDR3 DNA reads TGTGCCAGCAGTTACGAGCAGGATTCTAACTATGGCTACACCTTC. Protein: CASSYEQDSNYGYTF.

The chain employs TRBV2 and TRBJ1-2, with TRBD1 identical over 8 bases. The CDR3 is 15 amino acids. Germline V lookup: CDR1 SNHLY, CDR2 FYNNEI. The J segment lost 2 bases and the V segment lost 6 bases, leaving 8 bases of the junction unmatched. The CDR3 here is CASSDPGQANYGYTF. The CDR3 nucleotides read TGTGCCAGCAGCGATCCGGGACAGGCAAACTATGGCTACACCTTC.

The chain uses TRBV2 and TRBJ2-1; 11 positions match TRBD2. CDR3 length: 14 amino acids. Germline CDR1 is SNHLY and CDR2 is FYNNEI. Trimming at V came to 7 bases and at J to 3 bases, leaving 2 bases not matched to a gene. The CDR3 reads CASKGTSGYNEQFF. DNA for the CDR3: TGTGCCAGCAAGGGGACTAGCGGCTACAATGAGCAGTTCTTC.

The genes are TRBV5-5 and TRBJ2-1, with a weak D call TRBD2 (6 bases). This CDR3 is built from 14 residues. The germline gives CDR1 SGHKS, CDR2 YYEKEE (reference sequence). V shed 4 bases and J shed 5 bases, with 13 bases lying between them. CDR3 region: CASSPRGGDNEQFF. The CDR3 DNA reads TGTGCCAGCAGCCCACGGGGAGGCGACAATGAGCAGTTCTTC. The full variable domain, rest sourced from reference TRBV5-5 and TRBJ2-1, is DAGVTQSPTHLIKTRGQQVTLRCSPISGHKSVSWYQQVLGQGPQFIFQYYEKEERGRGNFPDRFSARQFPNYSSELNVNALLLGDSALYLCASSPRGGDNEQFFGPGTRLTVL.

The J gene is TRBJ2-1, the V gene TRBV5-4; 12 bases are a match to TRBD2. The CDR3 has 19 residues. V trimming: 4 bases; J trimming: 1 base; junction bases outside the gene matches: 12. The germline CDR1 and CDR2 sequences are SGHNT and YYREEE (reference sequence). Here the CDR3 DNA reads TGTGCCAGCAGCCCGAAACTAGCGGGGGGCTTTCGTTCCTACAATGAGCAGTTCTTC. Amino acid sequence: CASSPKLAGGFRSYNEQFF. The variable domain in full, completed from reference TRBV5-4 and TRBJ2-1, reads ETGVTQSPTHLIKTRGQQVTLRCSSQSGHNTVSWYQQALGQGPQFIFQYYREEENGRGNFPPRFSGLQFPNYSSELNVNALELDDSALYLCASSPKLAGGFRSYNEQFFGPGTRLTVL.

V gene TRBV3-1 (or the pseudogene TRBV3-2) combines with J gene TRBJ1-2; TRBD1 is a possible D gene (6 bases). The CDR3 has 14 amino acids. With 4 bases removed from V and 8 bases from J, the gap between germline ends came to 17 bases. CDR1 and CDR2 from the germline V gene are LGHDT and YNNKEL (reference sequence). This chain's CDR3 is CASSPTGFGGGYTF. The CDR3, as DNA: TGTGCCAGCAGCCCAACAGGGTTTGGCGGGGGCTACACCTTC.

The chain uses TRBV10-2 and TRBJ2-1, with TRBD2 matching over 8 bases. In germline, CDR1 is WSHSY, CDR2 SAAADI. The V and J ends lost 2 bases and 5 bases, in that order; junction bases with no gene match: 5. This CDR3 comprises 15 residues. CDR3 nucleotide sequence: TGCGCCAGCAGTGAGGGCGGGGGGACACACAATGAGCAGTTCTTC. Amino acids: CASSEGGGTHNEQFF.

Turning to this clone: The same CDR3 can be traced to other DNA sequences in this sample. The V and J genes are TRBV5-1 and TRBJ1-1; no clear D gene. V lost 0 bases to trimming and J lost 0 bases, with 6 bases between them. Germline-derived CDR1 and CDR2 are SGHRS and YFSETQ. The CDR3 has 14 residues. The CDR3 loop reads CASSLVGLNTEAFF. The CDR3, as DNA: TGCGCCAGCAGCTTGGTAGGGCTGAACACTGAAGCTTTCTTT.

Only one count was recorded for this clone. V usage is TRBV28 and J usage is TRBJ2-4; D uncertain. The CDR3 is made up of 15 amino acids. V was clipped by 6 bases and J by 7 bases, with 19 bases between them. The germline CDR1 and CDR2 sequences are MDHEN and SYDVKM. The CDR3 nucleotides are TGTGCCAGCAGCTCCCTCCTAGGGCCCAGGAACATTCAGTACTTC. The encoded protein is CASSSLLGPRNIQYF.

This clone came up once. The chain recombines TRBV5-5 with TRBJ2-3; 12 bases line up with TRBD2. V was clipped by 6 bases and J by 6 bases; unmatched bases: 14. CDR1 SGHKS and CDR2 YYEKEE come from the germline V gene (reference sequence). The CDR3 is 17 residues long. Here the CDR3 DNA reads TGTGCCAGCACGTTGCTAGCGGGGGGGCTGTCGTGGGATACGCAGTATTTT. It translates to CASTLLAGGLSWDTQYF.